This T cell receptor (beta chain) stems from a study of T cells in localized non-small cell lung cancer. Generated by immunoSEQ multiplex PCR, the TCRdb table keeps only in-frame clones and is missing some. This table has tens of thousands of clones, 93% appearing once. Concerning this clone itself: What it recognizes is unknown.

Study results and caveats: Uninvolved adjacent lung had more T cell clonality than any other tissue, topping tumor. Tumor samples were not multi-region, leaving intratumor heterogeneity unexcluded.

CDR3 size: 18 residues. CDR1 is SEHNR, CDR2 FQNEAQ, per germline (reference sequence). Trimming took 2 bases from V and 0 from J; bases not matched to a gene: 2. The V gene is TRBV7-9, the J gene TRBJ2-2, with 14 nucleotides matching TRBD2. The clonotype comes from a female donor over 55 with stage I lung adenocarcinoma. The specimen was peripheral blood, collected before any cancer treatment. CDR3 bases: TGTGCCAGCAGCTTACGGACTAGCGGGGGGACGAACACCGGGGAGCTGTTTTTT. It encodes CASSLRTSGGTNTGELFF.